Below are 28 T cell receptor beta chains sequenced from a single sample in a study of Graves' ophthalmopathy and Graves' hyperthyroidism. Amplified material comprised TCR beta CDR3 regions derived from RNA transcripts. RT-PCR with HTBI primers came first, then second-round multiplex PCR. TCRdb re-called the multiplex PCR reads with MiXCR, one entry per CDR3 protein. The sample shows roughly 230,000 distinct CDR3 sequences, 20% to 25% of them seen only once. What was sequenced was peripheral blood. The receptor source for this set is a woman in her 50s with Graves' ophthalmopathy.

This clonotype was observed many times. The V gene is TRBV6-2 or TRBV6-3, the J gene TRBJ2-7, with D tentatively TRBD2 (5 bases). Deletions cut 2 bases from V and 2 bases from J, with 19 bases between. CDR1 is MNHEY and CDR2 is SVGEGT in the germline V gene. The CDR3 has 17 residues. CDR3 sequence (DNA): TGTGCCAGCAGTTACGTTGTTGGTTCGGGGATGGCCTACGAGCAGTACTTC. It is translated as CASSYVVGSGMAYEQYF.

At least ten counts were recorded for this clonotype. This sequence joins TRBV20-1 and TRBJ2-2; D remains unclear. This CDR3 has 14 amino acids. V was shortened by 6 bases and J by 0 bases, with 11 bases between the two germline ends. CDR1 is DFQATT and CDR2 is SNEGSKA in the germline V gene (reference sequence). The CDR3 DNA sequence: TGCAGTGCGCCGGTGGGGTCGAACACCGGGGAGCTGTTTTTT. Amino acid sequence: CSAPVGSNTGELFF.

The CDR3 reads CASSFVRGFSPLHF. CDR3 sequence (DNA): TGTGCCAGCAGTTTCGTACGGGGTTTTTCACCCCTCCACTTT. The chain combines TRBV28 with TRBJ1-6; the D is unclear. The CDR3 is 14 amino acids. Per germline, CDR1 MDHEN and CDR2 SYDVKM. V shed 3 bases and J shed 9 bases, with 12 bases lying between them.

This clonotype was observed many times. V usage is TRBV14 and J usage is TRBJ1-6; the D is unclear. CDR1 SGHDN and CDR2 FVKESK come from the germline V gene. V was clipped by 4 bases and J by 4 bases, with 8 bases between them. The CDR3 totals 14 residues. CDR3 coding DNA: TGTGCCAGCAGCCCGGGCCTTTATAATTCACCCCTCCACTTT. It translates to CASSPGLYNSPLHF.

V gene TRBV12-5 combines with J gene TRBJ2-5; 7 nucleotides line up with TRBD2. The trim removed 8 bases at V and 2 bases at J, leaving 8 bases unmatched. Germline CDR1 LGHNT, CDR2 FRNRAP. The CDR3 runs 14 residues. The CDR3 DNA reads TGTGCTAGTTTGGCTAGCGGATGGCAAGAGACCCAGTACTTC. It is translated as CASLASGWQETQYF.

This clonotype was detected ten times or more. V is TRBV20-1 and J is TRBJ1-2; D call uncertain. This CDR3 spans 12 amino acids. The germline V gene encodes CDR1 DFQATT and CDR2 SNEGSKA (reference sequence). The V end lost 4 bases, the J end lost 2 bases, and 8 bases lay between the germline ends. In nucleotides, the CDR3 is TGCAGTGCTACCGGTCCCAACTATGGCTACACCTTC. This gives the protein CSATGPNYGYTF.

The chain recombines TRBV7-3 with TRBJ2-5; D uncertain. The germline gives CDR1 SGHTA, CDR2 FQGTGA. This CDR3 spans 14 amino acids. V was shortened by 6 bases and J by 7 bases, with 18 bases between the two germline ends. In DNA, the CDR3 is TGTGCCAGCAGTCCAGACCGATACTACGTGACCCAGTACTTC. Translating it yields CASSPDRYYVTQYF.

The chain joins TRBV24-1 to TRBJ2-7; 9 bases line up with TRBD1. There are 15 residues in the CDR3. The V gene end was trimmed by 2 bases and the J gene end by 3 bases; junction bases not matched to a gene: 4. The germline V gene has CDR1 KGHDR and CDR2 SFDVKD. Here the CDR3 DNA reads TGTGCCACCAGTGATTCCGGGACAGGGAACTACGAGCAGTACTTC. Residues: CATSDSGTGNYEQYF.

In nucleotides, the CDR3 is TGTGCCAGCAGCTTAGGGAAGGTGGGGGTTGACATTCAGTACTTC. Its protein product is CASSLGKVGVDIQYF. The J gene is TRBJ2-4, the V gene TRBV7-2, with D perhaps assigned TRBD1 or TRBD2 (5 bases each). This CDR3 contains 15 residues. V shed 1 base and J shed 8 bases, with 15 bases lying between them. Germline assignment: CDR1 SGHTA and CDR2 FQGNSA.

This clonotype was seen repeatedly, ten times or more. The chain uses TRBV5-1 and TRBJ1-1; D is perhaps TRBD1 (6 bases). V was clipped by 4 bases and J by 1 base, with 14 bases between them. This CDR3 region has 15 residues. Germline CDR1 SGHRS, CDR2 YFSETQ. The CDR3 sequence: CASSPLGGSNTEAFF. Here the CDR3 DNA reads TGCGCCAGCAGCCCGCTAGGGGGTTCGAACACTGAAGCTTTCTTT.

To note about this clonotype: This could be a read error, since a much larger clone is one nucleotide away. The V and J genes are TRBV2 and TRBJ2-4, with D possibly matching TRBD1 (6 bases). The CDR3 contains 15 residues. Germline V CDR1 and CDR2: SNHLY, FYNNEI. The CDR3 nucleotides are TGTGTCAGCTTAGGACCGAGGGGGAACGTCGACATTCAGTACTTC. This gives the protein CVSLGPRGNVDIQYF.

This clonotype was seen at least ten times. This chain uses TRBV5-6 with TRBJ1-1, with D tentatively TRBD1 (6 bases). The CDR3 is 13 residues long. The V gene's germline CDR1 is SGHDT and CDR2 YYEEEE. V dropped 3 bases and J dropped 8 bases, with 14 bases sitting between them. CDR3 nucleotides: TGTGCCAGCAGCTCAACAGGGACGAGAGAAGCTTTCTTT. As protein: CASSSTGTREAFF.

V is TRBV5-1 and J is TRBJ1-1, with a tentative D call TRBD1 (6 bases). V was shortened by 3 bases and J by 2 bases, with 11 bases between the two germline ends. The CDR3 length is 14 residues. In germline, CDR1 is SGHRS, CDR2 YFSETQ. CDR3 sequence (DNA): TGCGCCAGCAGCTGGACAGCAGTTAACACTGAAGCTTTCTTT. Protein sequence: CASSWTAVNTEAFF.

This clonotype was detected a few times. This chain joins TRBV12-3 or TRBV12-4 and TRBJ2-2; D is perhaps TRBD2 (5 bases). This CDR3 is 14 amino acids long. V was shortened by 3 bases and J by 1 base, with 6 bases between the two germline ends. This CDR3 is CASSFRENTGELFF. In DNA, the CDR3 is TGTGCCAGCAGTTTTCGGGAGAACACCGGGGAGCTGTTTTTT.

This chain uses TRBV2 with TRBJ2-7, with a possible D match to TRBD1 (5 bases). Between the trimmed V and J ends, which lost 6 bases and 2 bases, there was a span of 8 bases. Germline V gene lookup returns CDR1 SNHLY and CDR2 FYNNEI. The CDR3 contains 12 residues. The CDR3 loop reads CASRTDTYEQYF. Written as DNA, the CDR3 is TGTGCCAGCAGGACAGACACCTACGAGCAGTACTTC.

This clonotype was counted a single time. V and J are TRBV20-1 and TRBJ1-1; D is perhaps TRBD1 (6 bases). There are 14 residues in the CDR3. V was trimmed by 6 bases and J by 0 bases, leaving 14 bases between them. Germline CDR1 is DFQATT and CDR2 is SNEGSKA (reference sequence). The CDR3 loop is CSAKKDSLNTEAFF. For the CDR3, the DNA is TGCAGTGCAAAGAAGGACAGCTTGAACACTGAAGCTTTCTTT.

This clonotype occurred a few times. One end of the junction does not line up with germline, which may come from a read error. The gene calls are TRBV6-4 and TRBJ2-5; TRBD2 matches 8 bases. The CDR3 contains 15 residues. Germline V gives CDR1 MRHNA, CDR2 SNTAGT. CDR3: CASSYSRGAGETQYF. The CDR3, as DNA: TGTGCCAGCAGTTACTCGCGGGGGGCCGGCGAGACCCAGTACTTC.

There are a few counts of this clonotype. Mismatch with germline at one junction end may stem from a read error. The rearrangement joins TRBV12-3 or TRBV12-4 to TRBJ1-1; no clear D. The CDR3 runs 14 residues. CDR3: CASSLVTMNTEAYF. The CDR3 DNA follows: TGTGCCAGCAGTTTAGTCACTATGAACACTGAAGCTTACTTT.

Ten or more counts support this clonotype. Its ends do not fully match the called genes, so a read error is possible. V and J are TRBV6-5 and TRBJ1-6; the D gene is possibly TRBD1 (5 bases). The CDR3 is 15 amino acids. Germline V gene lookup returns CDR1 MNHEY and CDR2 SVGAGI. This CDR3 is CASSHSGTGSAPLHF. DNA of the CDR3: TGTGCCAGCAGTCACTCCGGGACCGGGTCTGCACCCCTCCACTTT.

There are many counts of this clonotype. The V call is TRBV7-2, the J call TRBJ2-6, with 8 nucleotides matching TRBD1. The CDR3 has 18 residues. From germline, CDR1 is SGHTA and CDR2 FQGNSA. Germline trimming cut 3 bases from V and 2 bases from J; bases unmatched to any gene: 9. The CDR3: CASSFGTGAFAGANVLTF. CDR3 DNA: TGTGCCAGCAGCTTTGGGACAGGAGCATTTGCTGGGGCCAACGTCCTGACTTTC.

This clonotype occurred many times. The rearrangement links TRBV28 to TRBJ2-3; D uncertain. Trimming stripped 6 bases from V and 4 bases from J, with 11 bases between. Germline CDR1 MDHEN, CDR2 SYDVKM. The length of the CDR3 is 13 residues. CDR3 coding DNA: TGTGCCAGCAGCTCCTTTGAGGCAGATACGCAGTATTTT. This encodes CASSSFEADTQYF. Filled out from reference TRBV28 and TRBJ2-3, the complete variable domain reads DVKVTQSSRYLVKRTGEKVFLECVQDMDHENMFWYRQDPGLGLRLIYFSYDVKMKEKGDIPEGYSVSREKKERFSLILESASTNQTSMYLCASSSFEADTQYFGPGTRLTVL.

The chain employs TRBV20-1 and TRBJ2-5, with no clear D. Between the trimmed V and J ends, which lost 0 bases and 7 bases, there was a span of 6 bases. CDR1 and CDR2 from the germline V gene are DFQATT and SNEGSKA (reference sequence). The CDR3 consists of 11 residues. In DNA, the CDR3 is TGCAGTGCTAGAGAGGGCAGGACCCAGTACTTC. It translates to CSAREGRTQYF.

This clonotype showed up many times. The chain carries TRBV20-1 and TRBJ1-1, with D unclear. Trimming stripped 3 bases from V and 3 bases from J, with 11 bases between. Germline V CDR1 and CDR2: DFQATT, SNEGSKA (reference sequence). The CDR3 is 13 residues long. CDR3 protein: CSASYGLDTEAFF. CDR3 sequence (DNA): TGCAGTGCTAGTTACGGGCTAGACACTGAAGCTTTCTTT.

At least ten counts were recorded for this clonotype. The rearrangement uses TRBV5-1 and TRBJ2-2, with a weak D call TRBD1 (6 bases). V lost 1 base and J 0 bases, leaving 13 bases between the germline ends. The CDR3 has 17 amino acids. CDR1 is SGHRS, CDR2 YFSETQ, per germline. CDR3 residues: CASSLRPRGTNTGELFF. CDR3 nucleotides: TGCGCCAGCAGCTTGCGCCCCAGGGGAACGAACACCGGGGAGCTGTTTTTT.

Worth noting for this clonotype: This clone may be a read error of a much larger clone one base away. In this CDR3 the conserved last residue, phenylalanine or tryptophan, is missing, so a read error is likely. The chain uses TRBV12-3 or TRBV12-4 and TRBJ2-1; D might be TRBD1 (5 bases). V was clipped by 10 bases and J by 10 bases, with 20 bases between them. The CDR3 spans 13 residues. The chain's CDR3 is CAIDQVQGGEQFL. The CDR3 DNA follows: TGTGCCATCGATCAGGTCCAGGGCGGAGAGCAGTTCCTC.

This clonotype was picked up many times. The rearrangement joins TRBV29-1 to TRBJ2-7, with D perhaps TRBD1 (6 bases). This CDR3 is built from 15 residues. Germline-derived CDR1 and CDR2 are SQVTM and ANQGSEA. V was cut by 6 bases and J by 4 bases, with 22 bases left in between. The CDR3 DNA follows: TGCAGCGTACGTGACCGGGACATGGACTTGTACGAGCAGTACTTC. Protein product: CSVRDRDMDLYEQYF.

This clonotype has a count of ten or more. The chain combines TRBV7-9 with TRBJ2-7; D might be TRBD1 (5 bases). The CDR3 has 13 residues. V shed 1 base and J shed 6 bases, with 10 bases lying between them. CDR1 is SEHNR, CDR2 FQNEAQ, per germline (reference sequence). In DNA, the CDR3 is TGTGCCAGCAGCTTAGACTCAGGGTTCGAGCAGTACTTC. It translates to CASSLDSGFEQYF.

Many counts were recorded for this clonotype. The chain links TRBV10-3 to TRBJ1-2; D might be TRBD1 (6 bases). The CDR3 has 13 residues. The germline V gene has CDR1 ENHRY and CDR2 SYGVKD. V shed 4 bases and J shed 2 bases, with 8 bases lying between them. CDR3 region: CAISVDRNYGYTF. CDR3 DNA sequence: TGTGCCATCAGTGTCGACAGGAACTATGGCTACACCTTC.